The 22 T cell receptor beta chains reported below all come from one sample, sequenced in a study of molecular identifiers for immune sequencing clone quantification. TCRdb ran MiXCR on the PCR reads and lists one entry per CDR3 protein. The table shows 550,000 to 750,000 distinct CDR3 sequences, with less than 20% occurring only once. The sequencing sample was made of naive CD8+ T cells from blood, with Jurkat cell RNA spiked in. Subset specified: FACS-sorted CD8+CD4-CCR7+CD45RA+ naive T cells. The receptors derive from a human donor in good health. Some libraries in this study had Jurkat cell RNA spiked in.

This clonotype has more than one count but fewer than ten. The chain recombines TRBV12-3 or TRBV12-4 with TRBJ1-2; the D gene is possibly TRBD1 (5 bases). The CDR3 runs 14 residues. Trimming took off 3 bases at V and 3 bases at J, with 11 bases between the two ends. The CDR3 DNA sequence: TGTGCCAGCAGTTTGGGAGGGGATCACTATGGCTACACCTTC. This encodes CASSLGGDHYGYTF.

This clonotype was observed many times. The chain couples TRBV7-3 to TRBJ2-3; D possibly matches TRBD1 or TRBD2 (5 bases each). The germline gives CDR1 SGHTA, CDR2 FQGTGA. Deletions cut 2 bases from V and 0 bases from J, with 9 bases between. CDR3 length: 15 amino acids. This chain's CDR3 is CASSLSGPSTDTQYF. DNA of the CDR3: TGTGCCAGCAGCTTATCGGGACCTAGCACAGATACGCAGTATTTT.

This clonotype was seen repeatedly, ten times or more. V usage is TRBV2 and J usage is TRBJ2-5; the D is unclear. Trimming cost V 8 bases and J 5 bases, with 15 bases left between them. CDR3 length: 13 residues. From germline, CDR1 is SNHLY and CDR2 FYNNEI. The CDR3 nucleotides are TGTGCCAGCCTCGGTCCCTGGTCGGAGACCCAGTACTTC. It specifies CASLGPWSETQYF.

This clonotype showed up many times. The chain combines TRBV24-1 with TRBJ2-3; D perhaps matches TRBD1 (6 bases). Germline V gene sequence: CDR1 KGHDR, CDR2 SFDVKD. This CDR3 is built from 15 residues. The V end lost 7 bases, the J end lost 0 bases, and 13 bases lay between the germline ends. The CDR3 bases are TGTGCCACCAGCGAGGACAGCTCTAGCACAGATACGCAGTATTTT. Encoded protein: CATSEDSSSTDTQYF.

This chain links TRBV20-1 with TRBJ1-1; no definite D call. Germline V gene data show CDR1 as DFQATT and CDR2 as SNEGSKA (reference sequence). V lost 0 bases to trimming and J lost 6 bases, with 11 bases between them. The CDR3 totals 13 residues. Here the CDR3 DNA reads TGCAGTGCTAGAGATAGGTTACAGCCTGAAGCTTTCTTT. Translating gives CSARDRLQPEAFF.

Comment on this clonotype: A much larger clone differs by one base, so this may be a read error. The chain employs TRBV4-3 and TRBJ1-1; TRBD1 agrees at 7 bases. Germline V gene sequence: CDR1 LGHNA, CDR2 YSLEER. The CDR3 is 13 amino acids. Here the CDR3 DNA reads TGCACCAGCAGCCACGGACAGGACACTGAAGCTTTCTTT. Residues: CTSSHGQDTEAFF.

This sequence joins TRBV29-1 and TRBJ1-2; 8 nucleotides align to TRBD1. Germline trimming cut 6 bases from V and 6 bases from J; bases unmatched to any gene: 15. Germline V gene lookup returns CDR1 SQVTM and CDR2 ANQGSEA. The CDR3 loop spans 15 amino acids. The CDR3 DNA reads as TGCAGCGTCAGTGTAGCCGGGACAGGACCTGATGGCTACACCTTC. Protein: CSVSVAGTGPDGYTF. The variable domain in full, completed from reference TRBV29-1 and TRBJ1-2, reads SAVISQKPSRDICQRGTSLTIQCQVDSQVTMMFWYRQQPGQSLTLIATANQGSEATYESGFVIDKFPISRPNLTFSTLTVSNMSPEDSSIYLCSVSVAGTGPDGYTFGSGTRLTVV.

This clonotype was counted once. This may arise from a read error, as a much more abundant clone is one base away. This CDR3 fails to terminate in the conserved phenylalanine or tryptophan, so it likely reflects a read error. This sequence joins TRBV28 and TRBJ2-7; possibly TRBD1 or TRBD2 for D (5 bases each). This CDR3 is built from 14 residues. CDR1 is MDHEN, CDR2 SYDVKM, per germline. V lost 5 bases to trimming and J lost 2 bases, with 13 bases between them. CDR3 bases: TGTGCCAGCAGTCCCTTGGGGGTCCCCTACGAGCAGTACTCC. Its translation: CASSPLGVPYEQYS.

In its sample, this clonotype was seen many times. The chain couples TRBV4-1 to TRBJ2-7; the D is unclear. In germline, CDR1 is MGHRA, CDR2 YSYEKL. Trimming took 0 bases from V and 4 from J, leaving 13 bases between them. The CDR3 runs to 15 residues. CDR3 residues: CASSQDPSTGYEQYF. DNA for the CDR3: TGCGCCAGCAGCCAAGATCCGAGCACCGGGTACGAGCAGTACTTC.

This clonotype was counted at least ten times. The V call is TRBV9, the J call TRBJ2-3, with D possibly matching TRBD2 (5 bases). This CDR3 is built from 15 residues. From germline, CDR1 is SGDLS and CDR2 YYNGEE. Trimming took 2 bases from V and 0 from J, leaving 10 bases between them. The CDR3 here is CASSVGGASTDTQYF. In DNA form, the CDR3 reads TGTGCCAGCAGCGTCGGAGGTGCTAGCACAGATACGCAGTATTTT.

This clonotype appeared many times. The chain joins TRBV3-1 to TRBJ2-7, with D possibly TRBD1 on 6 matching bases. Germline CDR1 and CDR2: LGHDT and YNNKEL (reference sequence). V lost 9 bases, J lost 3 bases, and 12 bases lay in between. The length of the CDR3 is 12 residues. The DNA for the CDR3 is TGTGCCAGTCAGGGGCCCCACTACGAGCAGTACTTC. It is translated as CASQGPHYEQYF.

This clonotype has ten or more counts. The DNA for the CDR3 is TGTGCCAGCAGCGTTCCCGTGACAGGATCTGGACTAGCGGCCCCCTACGAGCAGTACTTC. Protein product: CASSVPVTGSGLAAPYEQYF. The J gene is TRBJ2-7, the V gene TRBV9, with 10 nucleotides matching TRBD2. Germline CDR1 SGDLS, CDR2 YYNGEE. This CDR3 is built from 20 residues. V lost 2 bases and J lost 2; bases outside the gene matches: 19.

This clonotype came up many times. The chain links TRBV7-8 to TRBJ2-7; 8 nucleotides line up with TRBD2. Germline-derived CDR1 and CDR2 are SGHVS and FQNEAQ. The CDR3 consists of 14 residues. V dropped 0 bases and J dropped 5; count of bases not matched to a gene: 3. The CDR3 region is CASSLASGAHEQYF. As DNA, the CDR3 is TGTGCCAGCAGCTTAGCTAGCGGGGCCCACGAGCAGTACTTC. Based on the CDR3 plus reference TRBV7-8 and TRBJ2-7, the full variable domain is GAGVSQSPRYKVAKRGQDVALRCDPISGHVSLFWYQQALGQGPEFLTYFQNEAQLDKSGLPSDRFFAERPEGSVSTLKIQRTQQEDSAVYLCASSLASGAHEQYFGPGTRLTVT.

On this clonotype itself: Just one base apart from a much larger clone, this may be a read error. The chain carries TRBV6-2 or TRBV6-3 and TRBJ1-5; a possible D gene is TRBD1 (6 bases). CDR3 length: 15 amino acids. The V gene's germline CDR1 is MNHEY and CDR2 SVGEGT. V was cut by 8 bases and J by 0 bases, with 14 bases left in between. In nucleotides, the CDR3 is TGTGCCAGCGGCCACGACAGGAATAGCAATCAGCCCCAGCATTTT. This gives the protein CASGHDRNSNQPQHF.

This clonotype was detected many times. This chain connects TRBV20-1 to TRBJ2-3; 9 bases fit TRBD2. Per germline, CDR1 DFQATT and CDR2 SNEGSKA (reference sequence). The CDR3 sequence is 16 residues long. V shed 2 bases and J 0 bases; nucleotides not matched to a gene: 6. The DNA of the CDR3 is TGCAGTGCTAGACCACTTACTAGCGGGAGCACAGATACGCAGTATTTT. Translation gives CSARPLTSGSTDTQYF.

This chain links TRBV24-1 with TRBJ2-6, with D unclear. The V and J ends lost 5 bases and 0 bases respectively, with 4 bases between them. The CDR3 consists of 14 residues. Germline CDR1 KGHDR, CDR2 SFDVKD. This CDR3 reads CATSAGSGANVLTF. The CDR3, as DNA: TGTGCCACCAGTGCCGGCTCTGGGGCCAACGTCCTGACTTTC.

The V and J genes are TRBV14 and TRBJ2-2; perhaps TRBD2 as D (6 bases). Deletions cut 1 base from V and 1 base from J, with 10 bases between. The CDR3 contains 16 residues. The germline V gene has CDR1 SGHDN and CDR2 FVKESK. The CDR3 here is CASSQVGGMNTGELFF. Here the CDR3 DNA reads TGTGCCAGCAGCCAAGTGGGGGGAATGAACACCGGGGAGCTGTTTTTT. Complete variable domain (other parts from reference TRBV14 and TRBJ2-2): EAGVTQFPSHSVIEKGQTVTLRCDPISGHDNLYWYRRVMGKEIKFLLHFVKESKQDESGMPNNRFLAERTGGTYSTLKVQPAELEDSGVYFCASSQVGGMNTGELFFGEGSRLTVL.

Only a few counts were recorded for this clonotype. CDR3 in DNA: TGCGCCAGCGGAAGGGACAAGATGAACACTGAAGCTTTCTTT. Protein product: CASGRDKMNTEAFF. This chain joins TRBV5-1 and TRBJ1-1, with D tentatively TRBD1 (6 bases). The CDR3 has 14 amino acids. Germline CDR1 and CDR2: SGHRS and YFSETQ. V lost 7 bases, J lost 0 bases, and 13 bases lay in between.

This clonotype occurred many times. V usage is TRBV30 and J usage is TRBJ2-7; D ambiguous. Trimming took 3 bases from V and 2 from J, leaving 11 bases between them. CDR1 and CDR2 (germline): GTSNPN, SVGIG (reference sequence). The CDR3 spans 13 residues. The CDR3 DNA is TGTGCCTGGAGCCTGGACGAGACCTACGAGCAGTACTTC. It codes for CAWSLDETYEQYF.

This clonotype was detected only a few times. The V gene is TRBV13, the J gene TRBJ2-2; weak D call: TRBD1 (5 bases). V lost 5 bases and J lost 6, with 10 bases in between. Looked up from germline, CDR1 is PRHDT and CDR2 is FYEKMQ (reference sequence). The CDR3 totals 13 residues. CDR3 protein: CASSQGVPGELFF. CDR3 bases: TGTGCCAGCAGCCAAGGGGTTCCCGGGGAGCTGTTTTTT.

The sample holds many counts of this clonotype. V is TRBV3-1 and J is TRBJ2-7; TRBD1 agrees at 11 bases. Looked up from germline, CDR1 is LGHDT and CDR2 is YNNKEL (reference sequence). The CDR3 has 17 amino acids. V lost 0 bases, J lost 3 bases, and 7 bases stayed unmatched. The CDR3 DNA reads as TGTGCCAGCAGCCAAGACTTCCCGGGACAGGGGGTCTACGAGCAGTACTTC. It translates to CASSQDFPGQGVYEQYF.

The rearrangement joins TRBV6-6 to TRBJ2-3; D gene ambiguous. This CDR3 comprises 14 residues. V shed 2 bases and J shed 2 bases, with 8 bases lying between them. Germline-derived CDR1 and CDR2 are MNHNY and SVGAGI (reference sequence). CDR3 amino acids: CASSYRIVTDTQYF. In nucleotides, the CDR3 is TGTGCCAGCAGTTACCGTATCGTCACAGATACGCAGTATTTT.